This T cell receptor (beta chain) derives from a study of blood T cell repertoires in COVID-19. Study overall: The United States, Italy and Spain supplied acute and convalescent COVID-19 samples.

Trimming pared 0 bases from V and 1 base from J, leaving 13 bases between. The CDR3 totals 16 residues. The germline V gene has CDR1 SGHDT and CDR2 YYEEEE. Adults between roughly 18 and 90 years of age took part from about two dozen US areas. In assigning cohorts, the study relied on participant-reported clinical history. How the authors handled the data: Estimation of nucleated cell counts was performed using reference gene primer amplification. Method: immunoSEQ multiplex PCR; TCRdb's copy keeps in-frame clones and lacks some. Clone size and the V and J calls come from that table; the DNA yielded D and trimming. Of around 250,000 clones detected, about 85% appear once; the ten largest clones hold under 8%.

Sequencing was carried out using PBMCs or T cells enriched from blood (not recorded which). The sequence was collected from a woman in her 50s who had been exposed to COVID-19. The chain is built from TRBV5-6 and TRBJ1-1, with D possibly being TRBD1 (6 bases). The CDR3, as DNA: TGTGCCAGCAGCTTGGTGGGGGACAAGGGGAACACTGAAGCTTTCTTT. Its protein is CASSLVGDKGNTEAFF.